Presented here are 10 T cell receptor beta chains from one specimen sequenced in a study of T cell changes during pregnancy in multiple sclerosis. Profiling relied on immunoSEQ multiplex PCR, and the TCRdb table lists in-frame clones only, not all of them. The table lists fewer than 110,000 clones, about 90% of them singletons, with roughly 0.93% in the top ten. The input for sequencing was peripheral blood, taken after pregnancy. The receptors here all came from a female donor with multiple sclerosis, enrolled in a pregnancy study.

J is TRBJ1-5 and V is TRBV19, with 8 positions matching TRBD1. Germline loops: CDR1 LNHDA, CDR2 SQIVND (reference sequence). V shed 6 bases, J shed 1 base, and the junction held 5 bases outside the gene matches. The CDR3 is made up of 15 amino acids. For the CDR3, the DNA is TGTGCCAGTAGAACCACAGGGGGAAGCAATCAGCCCCAGCATTTT. Its translation is CASRTTGGSNQPQHF.

The chain joins TRBV6-1 to TRBJ2-7; a possible D gene is TRBD2 (5 bases). V lost 4 bases, J lost 2 bases, and 12 bases lay in between. CDR1 MNHNS and CDR2 SASEGT come from the germline V gene. The CDR3 loop spans 14 amino acids. The CDR3, as DNA: TGTGCCAGCAGTGGACGGACTGGGGCCTACGAGCAGTACTTC. This translates into CASSGRTGAYEQYF.

CDR3 coding DNA: TGTGCCAGCAGCTACTCGTTGGACAGGTCCTATGAGCAGTTCTTC. Protein: CASSYSLDRSYEQFF. The gene calls are TRBV11-2 and TRBJ2-1; TRBD1 aligns across 7 bases. The CDR3 runs to 15 residues. Germline V gene data show CDR1 as SGHAT and CDR2 as FQNNGV. V lost 4 bases to trimming and J lost 8 bases; unmatched junction nucleotides: 11.

This chain connects TRBV5-1 to TRBJ2-1; 15 bases line up with TRBD2. The trim removed 4 bases at V and 0 bases at J, leaving 5 bases unmatched. The CDR3 contains 18 residues. Germline V CDR1 and CDR2: SGHRS, YFSETQ. This CDR3 is CASSAGTSGGNSYNEQFF. The DNA for the CDR3 is TGCGCCAGCAGCGCCGGGACTAGCGGGGGGAACTCCTACAATGAGCAGTTCTTC.

The V and J genes are TRBV5-4 and TRBJ2-1; no definite D call. Germline V gives CDR1 SGHNT, CDR2 YYREEE (reference sequence). Trimming left V 3 bases short and J 5 bases short, with 9 bases between. The CDR3 is 13 amino acids. The CDR3, as DNA: TGTGCCAGCAGCTGGATAGAGGACAATGAGCAGTTCTTC. This sequence encodes CASSWIEDNEQFF.

This sequence joins TRBV29-1 and TRBJ2-1; D might be TRBD1 (5 bases). The CDR3 has 12 amino acids. V was shortened by 5 bases and J by 3 bases, with 8 bases between the two germline ends. Germline loops: CDR1 SQVTM, CDR2 ANQGSEA. This CDR3 is CSVRRDYNEQFF. CDR3 nucleotide sequence: TGCAGCGTTCGCAGGGACTACAATGAGCAGTTCTTC.

The chain uses TRBV11-2 and TRBJ1-1; D gene unclear. CDR1 is SGHAT and CDR2 is FQNNGV in the germline V gene. This CDR3 is 16 amino acids long. Trimming stripped 5 bases from V and 4 bases from J, with 20 bases between. The CDR3 spells CASSLLGRAEGTEAFF. The CDR3 nucleotides are TGTGCCAGCAGCCTATTAGGGAGGGCGGAGGGCACTGAAGCTTTCTTT.

This clone has a single count. The gene calls are TRBV25-1 and TRBJ2-7; 8 bases are shared with TRBD2. Germline V gene lookup returns CDR1 MGHDK and CDR2 SYGVNS. The CDR3 contains 14 residues. V lost 5 bases, J lost 4 bases, and 7 bases stayed unmatched. The CDR3 coding sequence is TGTGCCAGCAGTTCTGCGGGAGGAACGTACGAGCAGTACTTC. This gives the protein CASSSAGGTYEQYF.

For the CDR3, the DNA is TGTGCCAGCAGGGGAATTACAGGGCACACTGAAGCTTTCTTT. Encoded protein: CASRGITGHTEAFF. The rearrangement joins TRBV2 to TRBJ1-1, with D tentatively TRBD1 (6 bases). The CDR3 extends over 14 amino acids. V was shortened by 6 bases and J by 3 bases, with 14 bases between the two germline ends. Germline V gene sequence: CDR1 SNHLY, CDR2 FYNNEI. Full variable domain (rest looked up from reference TRBV2 and TRBJ1-1): EPEVTQTPSHQVTQMGQEVILRCVPISNHLYFYWYRQILGQKVEFLVSFYNNEISEKSEIFDDQFSVERPDGSNFTLKIRSTKLEDSAMYFCASRGITGHTEAFFGQGTRLTVV.

The chain joins TRBV14 to TRBJ1-1; D is ambiguous. CDR1 and CDR2 from the germline V gene are SGHDN and FVKESK. The V end was cut by 1 base, the J end by 4 bases, with 10 bases between. The CDR3 runs 14 residues. The CDR3 DNA is TGTGCCAGCAGCCAAGGGAACGGCGGCACTGAAGCTTTCTTT. Translation gives CASSQGNGGTEAFF.